This T cell receptor beta chain was captured by sequencing in a study of blood T cell repertoires in COVID-19. Authors' methods: The authors estimated nucleated cell counts from reference gene primer amplification. Here immunoSEQ multiplex PCR was the method, and the copy in TCRdb shows in-frame clones only, minus some. Clone size and V and J calls were adopted from that table, with D and trimming inferred from the DNA. The profile shows some 96,000 clones, about 80% of them singletons. The CDR3 contains 16 residues. Per the germline V gene, CDR1 is LGHNA and CDR2 is YSLEER. Trimming took off 1 base at V and 5 bases at J, with 17 bases between the two ends. This clone was observed a handful of times.

The sequenced sample consisted of peripheral blood. The chain joins TRBV4-3 to TRBJ1-1; possibly TRBD1 for D (5 bases). The TCR originated in a man between 65 and 85 years old with active or convalescent COVID-19. The CDR3 bases are TGCGCCAGCAGCCAAGCCGAGGGCGGGGGGTGGACTGAAGCTTTCTTT. This encodes CASSQAEGGGWTEAFF.